The rows below give T cell receptor beta chains drawn from one sample of a study of T cells after yellow fever vaccination. TCRdb reanalysed the 5' RACE reads using MiXCR and keeps one entry per CDR3 protein. The profile shows 500,000 to 650,000 distinct CDR3 sequences, roughly 12% of them singletons. The material sequenced was PBMCs, taken on the day of the yellow fever booster vaccination. The source of these receptors is a young man who received the YFV17D yellow fever vaccine. CDR3s include the opening cysteine and the closing phenylalanine or tryptophan. A D gene is named only where the DNA matches it firmly. Only part of the rows carry a size: once, few, many, or a class if the clone is expanded.

d_gene	v_gene	abundance	j_gene	CDR3aa	CDR3nt
-	TRBV20-1	-	TRBJ2-5	CSAGGTILETQYF	TGCAGTGCGGGTGGGACCATCCTAGAGACCCAGTACTTC
-	TRBV15	-	TRBJ2-3	CATSREQVTDTQYF	TGTGCCACCAGCAGAGAGCAAGTCACAGATACGCAGTATTTT
-	TRBV7-2	few	TRBJ2-3	CASSSFSTDTQYF	TGTGCCAGCAGCTCCTTTAGCACAGATACGCAGTATTTT
-	TRBV6-2/TRBV6-3	many	TRBJ2-7	CASSYSGKAYEQYF	TGTGCCAGCAGTTACTCAGGGAAAGCCTACGAGCAGTACTTC
TRBD2	TRBV5-1	few	TRBJ2-1	CASSGLGLAHNEQFF	TGCGCCAGCAGCGGGCTGGGACTAGCCCACAATGAGCAGTTCTTC
-	TRBV7-9	many	TRBJ2-5	CASSFLGTAKETQYF	TGTGCCAGCAGCTTCCTCGGGACTGCCAAAGAGACCCAGTACTTC
-	TRBV5-4	-	TRBJ1-4	CASSSDAGAPNEKLFF	TGTGCCAGCAGCTCGGACGCCGGGGCCCCGAATGAAAAACTGTTTTTT
-	TRBV6-5	-	TRBJ2-1	CASSYGLGDINDEQFF	TGTGCCAGCAGTTACGGGCTGGGGGACATCAATGATGAGCAGTTCTTC
-	TRBV27	few	TRBJ2-5	CASSLSSRGLREETQYF	TGTGCCAGCAGTTTATCGTCACGGGGCCTACGTGAAGAGACCCAGTACTTC
-	TRBV20-1	few	TRBJ2-2	CSARESGWNTGQLFF	TGCAGTGCTAGAGAGTCCGGTTGGAACACCGGGCAGCTGTTTTTT
-	TRBV5-1	few	TRBJ1-2	CASSFEGSDAYTF	TGCGCCAGCAGCTTTGAAGGGTCTGATGCCTACACCTTC
-	TRBV28	-	TRBJ2-3	CASSWGGASTDTQYF	TGTGCCAGCAGTTGGGGCGGGGCTAGCACAGATACGCAGTATTTT
TRBD2	TRBV27	few	TRBJ2-2	CASHRAGGWSAGELFF	TGTGCCAGCCACCGTGCGGGAGGATGGTCGGCCGGGGAGCTGTTTTTT
TRBD2	TRBV5-1	-	TRBJ2-3	CASSTVTGGEDTQYF	TGCGCCAGCAGCACCGTAACGGGAGGGGAAGATACGCAGTATTTT
TRBD1	TRBV19	-	TRBJ2-3	CASTPIGQGADTQYF	TGTGCCAGTACCCCGATTGGACAGGGGGCAGATACGCAGTATTTT
-	TRBV6-2/TRBV6-3	-	TRBJ1-2	CASSPQGYDGYTF	TGTGCCAGCAGTCCGCAGGGGTACGATGGCTACACCTTC
-	TRBV6-1	-	TRBJ2-4	CASRSAKNIQYF	TGTGCCAGCAGGTCAGCCAAAAACATTCAGTACTTC
-	TRBV7-2	few	TRBJ2-1	CASSLDAEYNEQFF	TGTGCCAGCAGCTTAGACGCGGAGTACAATGAGCAGTTCTTC
-	TRBV3-1	few	TRBJ2-3	CASSNGSPADTQYF	TGTGCCAGCAGCAACGGGAGTCCGGCAGATACGCAGTATTTT
-	TRBV3-1	many	TRBJ1-2	CASSQRARQDRYGYTF	TGTGCCAGCAGCCAGCGAGCGAGACAGGACCGCTATGGCTACACCTTC